The 27 T cell receptor beta chains presented below share a single source sample, sequenced in a study of beta chain features in type 1 diabetes listed by TCRdb under 2018. Libraries were constructed by the immunoSEQ multiplex PCR assay. All of the isolated RNA was reverse transcribed with the High Capacity cDNA Reverse Transcription Kit, so expressed TCRB transcripts were sequenced. Imported from immuneACCESS, the table was reduced by TCRdb to in-frame sequences with V and J called. These copies leave out some clones; in studies compared against another copy, an unresolved V gene accounts for under half, and the cause of the remainder is not known. The sample table holds roughly 250,000 clones, of which around 65% were seen once. The ten largest account for about 0.05% of the sample. The source material was naive CD4+ T cells from blood. The cell subset or site tag for this specimen amounts to: true naive CD4+ T cells. These receptors were taken from a man under 40 in good health.

The rearrangement joins TRBV4-1 to TRBJ2-5; the D gene is possibly TRBD2 (5 bases). V lost 5 bases and J lost 4, with 11 bases in between. The CDR3 loop spans 13 amino acids. Germline V gene data show CDR1 as MGHRA and CDR2 as YSYEKL. This CDR3 is CASSSREGETQYF. In nucleotides, the CDR3 is TGCGCCAGCAGCTCACGAGAGGGAGAGACCCAGTACTTC.

V is TRBV11-2 and J is TRBJ2-3, with D maybe TRBD2 (5 bases). The CDR3 runs to 15 residues. Germline CDR1 and CDR2: SGHAT and FQNNGV. V dropped 5 bases and J dropped 5 bases, with 17 bases sitting between them. CDR3 nucleotide sequence: TGTGCCAGCAGCCACGGAGGCAGCCGAAGAGATACGCAGTATTTT. This sequence encodes CASSHGGSRRDTQYF.

In its sample, this clone was seen a few times. V gene TRBV29-1 combines with J gene TRBJ2-5; TRBD2 matches at 10 bases. In germline, CDR1 is SQVTM, CDR2 ANQGSEA. There are 16 residues in the CDR3. The V gene end was trimmed by 4 bases and the J gene end by 1 base; junction bases not matched to a gene: 9. CDR3 bases: TGCAGCGTTGCGCCCCCTCTAGCGGGGGCCCAAGAGACCCAGTACTTC. This encodes CSVAPPLAGAQETQYF.

The chain is built from TRBV2 and TRBJ2-3, with D perhaps matching TRBD1 or TRBD2 (5 bases each). The V and J ends lost 4 bases and 14 bases respectively, with 13 bases between them. The CDR3 sequence is 11 residues long. CDR1 and CDR2 (germline): SNHLY, FYNNEI. The CDR3 DNA is TGTGCCAGCAGTGTTGGGACCGCCCCGTATTTT. Its protein product is CASSVGTAPYF.

The CDR3 bases are TGTGCCAGCAGTGTCCAAAGGACAGTCACAGATACGCAGTATTTT. Its translation: CASSVQRTVTDTQYF. The chain carries TRBV25-1 and TRBJ2-3; a weak D match, TRBD1 (6 bases). CDR3 size: 15 residues. The germline CDR1 and CDR2 sequences are MGHDK and SYGVNS. The V gene lost 4 bases and the J gene lost 2 bases, with 13 bases spanning the gap.

V is TRBV29-1 and J is TRBJ2-7, with D possibly matching TRBD2 (5 bases). The length of the CDR3 is 11 residues. CDR1 is SQVTM, CDR2 ANQGSEA, per germline. Trimming stripped 6 bases from V and 3 bases from J, with 9 bases between. CDR3 residues: CSVVTNYEQYF. In DNA form, the CDR3 reads TGCAGCGTGGTGACTAACTACGAGCAGTACTTC.

As regards this clone: In the same sample, other DNA sequences code for this CDR3. V gene TRBV30 combines with J gene TRBJ1-1, with D perhaps matching TRBD1 (5 bases). The germline CDR1 and CDR2 sequences are GTSNPN and SVGIG (reference sequence). With 2 bases removed from V and 2 bases from J, the gap between germline ends came to 9 bases. CDR3 length: 13 amino acids. The CDR3 nucleotides are TGTGCCTGGAGTTCCCAGGGAAACACTGAAGCTTTCTTT. This encodes CAWSSQGNTEAFF.

In DNA, the CDR3 is TGTGCCAGCAGTCCCCAATGGGGACAGCCCCAGCATTTT. This codes for CASSPQWGQPQHF. This sequence joins TRBV9 and TRBJ1-5; no reliable D call. This CDR3 is built from 13 residues. The germline V and J ends were trimmed by 5 bases and 7 bases, with 13 bases remaining between them. Germline loops: CDR1 SGDLS, CDR2 YYNGEE.

The chain couples TRBV5-1 to TRBJ2-1; D is undetermined. CDR3 length: 13 residues. Trimming removed 0 bases from V and 6 bases from J, with 7 bases in between. Germline CDR1 reads SGHRS; CDR2 reads YFSETQ. CDR3 protein: CASSLALINEQFF. The CDR3 DNA reads TGCGCCAGCAGCTTGGCCCTGATCAATGAGCAGTTCTTC.

This clone was counted only a few times. This chain joins TRBV29-1 and TRBJ2-7; 11 nucleotides match TRBD2. After removal of 7 bases from V and 2 bases from J, the junction contained 4 bases not matched to a gene. CDR1 SQVTM and CDR2 ANQGSEA come from the germline V gene. This CDR3 contains 13 residues. In DNA form, the CDR3 reads TGCAGCGCCCTAGCGGGAGGTCCCTACGAGCAGTACTTC. As protein: CSALAGGPYEQYF.

The rearrangement uses TRBV7-9 and TRBJ2-3; TRBD1 matches 7 bases. CDR3 length equals 12 residues. J gave up 6 bases and V 5 bases, and 2 bases lay outside the gene matches. The germline gives CDR1 SEHNR, CDR2 FQNEAQ (reference sequence). The CDR3 region is CASSHRGDTQYF. The CDR3 DNA reads TGTGCCAGCAGCCACAGGGGTGATACGCAGTATTTT.

Only a few counts were recorded for this clone. The gene calls are TRBV10-3 and TRBJ2-1; D is undetermined. The V end was cut by 1 base, the J end by 9 bases, with 10 bases between. Germline values: CDR1 ENHRY, CDR2 SYGVKD. CDR3 length: 13 residues. CDR3 DNA sequence: TGTGCCATCAGTGAGTATAATCAGAGTGAGCAGTTCTTC. Its protein is CAISEYNQSEQFF.

The V gene is TRBV29-1, the J gene TRBJ2-5; TRBD1 agrees at 7 bases. The germline gives CDR1 SQVTM, CDR2 ANQGSEA. J lost 5 bases, V lost 7 bases, and 7 bases had no gene match. CDR3 length equals 12 residues. This CDR3 reads CSGYRGSETQYF. The CDR3 DNA follows: TGCAGCGGCTACAGGGGATCGGAGACCCAGTACTTC. Looking up the rest from reference TRBV29-1 and TRBJ2-5 gives the full variable domain: SAVISQKPSRDICQRGTSLTIQCQVDSQVTMMFWYRQQPGQSLTLIATANQGSEATYESGFVIDKFPISRPNLTFSTLTVSNMSPEDSSIYLCSGYRGSETQYFGPGTRLLVL.

The chain joins TRBV7-2 to TRBJ2-3; no clear D. V dropped 1 base and J dropped 0 bases, with 5 bases sitting between them. Germline V lookup: CDR1 SGHTA, CDR2 FQGNSA. The CDR3 covers 14 residues. CDR3 in amino acids: CASSLVKSTDTQYF. The CDR3 region has the DNA TGTGCCAGCAGCTTAGTTAAAAGCACAGATACGCAGTATTTT.

The CDR3 is CASSVSVTGELFF. The CDR3, as DNA: TGTGCCAGCAGTGTCTCGGTCACCGGGGAGCTGTTTTTT. This chain uses TRBV2 with TRBJ2-2; D not resolved. V lost 4 bases and J 4 bases, leaving 7 bases between the germline ends. This CDR3 has 13 amino acids. Germline loops: CDR1 SNHLY, CDR2 FYNNEI.

The chain employs TRBV30 and TRBJ2-3; D uncertain. CDR1 GTSNPN and CDR2 SVGIG come from the germline V gene (reference sequence). Trimming left V 4 bases short and J 0 bases short, with 11 bases between. The CDR3 sequence is 14 residues long. The CDR3 is CAWKKGPSTDTQYF. The CDR3 region has the DNA TGTGCCTGGAAAAAAGGACCTAGCACAGATACGCAGTATTTT.

This clone was counted a few times. CDR3 region: CASSLGTGNTEAFF. In DNA form, the CDR3 reads TGCGCCAGCAGCTTGGGGACAGGGAACACTGAAGCTTTCTTT. The chain recombines TRBV5-1 with TRBJ1-1, with 7 bases aligning to TRBD1. CDR1 and CDR2 from the germline V gene are SGHRS and YFSETQ. The ends lost 0 bases at V and 1 base at J; junction bases unmatched: 0. This CDR3 comprises 14 residues.

J is TRBJ2-3 and V is TRBV4-1, with 9 bases aligning to TRBD1. V lost 1 base and J lost 4; bases outside the gene matches: 9. From germline, CDR1 is MGHRA and CDR2 YSYEKL. The CDR3 is 17 amino acids. CDR3 loop: CASSQVLGQGSADTQYF. CDR3 nucleotides: TGCGCCAGCAGCCAAGTCCTGGGACAGGGTAGCGCAGATACGCAGTATTTT.

The rearrangement uses TRBV5-1 and TRBJ2-3; D is ambiguous. This CDR3 region has 14 residues. Trimming stripped 0 bases from V and 6 bases from J, with 11 bases between. Per germline, CDR1 SGHRS and CDR2 YFSETQ. The CDR3: CASSLEGRVDTQYF. CDR3 nucleotides: TGCGCCAGCAGCTTGGAAGGTCGTGTGGATACGCAGTATTTT.

With regard to this clone: At the DNA level, this CDR3 is encoded by other sequences in the same sample as well. The genes are TRBV30 and TRBJ2-5; 7 bases are shared with TRBD2. The germline V gene encodes CDR1 GTSNPN and CDR2 SVGIG (reference sequence). The CDR3 is 12 residues long. V shed 2 bases and J 4 bases; nucleotides not matched to a gene: 1. The chain's CDR3 is CAWSPGGETQYF. CDR3 bases: TGTGCCTGGAGTCCGGGGGGAGAGACCCAGTACTTC.

This clone has just a few counts. The chain carries TRBV30 and TRBJ2-3; 8 bases are a match to TRBD2. Germline CDR1 reads GTSNPN; CDR2 reads SVGIG (reference sequence). V lost 7 bases to trimming and J lost 1 base; unmatched junction nucleotides: 19. The CDR3 has 18 residues. The CDR3 region is CAYREGQSSWGGTDTQYF. The CDR3 DNA reads as TGTGCCTATCGGGAGGGCCAAAGTAGTTGGGGGGGCACAGATACGCAGTATTTT.

The gene calls are TRBV2 and TRBJ1-6; tentatively, D is TRBD1 (5 bases). CDR3 length: 14 amino acids. V lost 7 bases, J lost 7 bases, and 14 bases lay in between. CDR1 and CDR2 (germline): SNHLY, FYNNEI. The CDR3 spells CASTRDGMNSPLHF. The CDR3 DNA reads TGTGCCAGCACTCGGGACGGAATGAATTCACCCCTCCACTTT.

The genes are TRBV7-9 and TRBJ2-1; 9 bases fit TRBD1. With 3 bases clipped from V and 5 bases from J, the junction kept 5 bases outside the gene matches. Germline assignment: CDR1 SEHNR and CDR2 FQNEAQ (reference sequence). CDR3 size: 15 residues. The CDR3, as DNA: TGTGCCAGCAGCTTCGGGACAGGGACCAACAATGAGCAGTTCTTC. This codes for CASSFGTGTNNEQFF.

V gene TRBV6-6 combines with J gene TRBJ2-1; TRBD2 agrees at 8 bases. J gave up 10 bases and V 2 bases, and 10 bases lay outside the gene matches. There are 15 residues in the CDR3. Germline-derived CDR1 and CDR2 are MNHNY and SVGAGI (reference sequence). The CDR3 region is CASSYVAGGSLEQFF. CDR3 sequence (DNA): TGTGCCAGCAGTTACGTTGCGGGGGGCAGTCTAGAGCAGTTCTTC.

The chain employs TRBV10-3 and TRBJ2-5; TRBD2 is a possible D gene (5 bases). The CDR3 length is 13 residues. Germline lookup yields CDR1 ENHRY and CDR2 SYGVKD. V was trimmed by 2 bases and J by 5 bases, leaving 9 bases between them. CDR3 loop: CAISERLRETQYF. CDR3 nucleotides: TGTGCCATCAGTGAGCGACTAAGGGAGACCCAGTACTTC.

The V call is TRBV30, the J call TRBJ2-1, with D perhaps matching TRBD2 (6 bases). V dropped 8 bases and J dropped 6 bases, with 14 bases sitting between them. The CDR3 is made up of 12 amino acids. Germline V CDR1 and CDR2: GTSNPN, SVGIG (reference sequence). The CDR3 nucleotides read TGTGCCCTCTCTGTGGGGGGCAATGAGCAGTTCTTC. Translation gives CALSVGGNEQFF.

The V gene is TRBV9, the J gene TRBJ2-1; maybe TRBD1 (5 bases). The CDR3 contains 14 residues. Trimming removed 3 bases at V and 5 bases at J, with 12 bases between. From germline, CDR1 is SGDLS and CDR2 YYNGEE. The CDR3 DNA reads as TGTGCCAGCAGCGCAAAAGACAGAAACAATGAGCAGTTCTTC. It encodes CASSAKDRNNEQFF.